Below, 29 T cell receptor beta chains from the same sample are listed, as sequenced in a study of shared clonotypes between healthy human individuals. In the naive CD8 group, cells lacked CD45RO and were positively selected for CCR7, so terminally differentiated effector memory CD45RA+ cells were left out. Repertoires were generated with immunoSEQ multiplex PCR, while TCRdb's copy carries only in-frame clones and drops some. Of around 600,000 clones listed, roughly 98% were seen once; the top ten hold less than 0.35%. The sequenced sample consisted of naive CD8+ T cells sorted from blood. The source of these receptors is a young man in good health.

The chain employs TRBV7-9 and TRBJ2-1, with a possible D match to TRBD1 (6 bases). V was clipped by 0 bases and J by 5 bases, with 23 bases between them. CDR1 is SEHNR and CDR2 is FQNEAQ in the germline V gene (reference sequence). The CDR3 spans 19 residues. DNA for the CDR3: TGTGCCAGCAGCTTAGCAGGGGGACGGAACCACCCATTCAACAATGAGCAGTTCTTC. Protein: CASSLAGGRNHPFNNEQFF. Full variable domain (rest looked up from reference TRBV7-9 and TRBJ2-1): DTGVSQNPRHKITKRGQNVTFRCDPISEHNRLYWYRQTLGQGPEFLTYFQNEAQLEKSRLLSDRFSAERPKGSFSTLEIQRTEQGDSAMYLCASSLAGGRNHPFNNEQFFGPGTRLTVL.

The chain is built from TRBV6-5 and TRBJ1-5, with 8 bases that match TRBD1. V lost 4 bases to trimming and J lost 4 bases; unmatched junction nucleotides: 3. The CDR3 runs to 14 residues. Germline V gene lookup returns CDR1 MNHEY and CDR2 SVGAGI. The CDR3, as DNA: TGTGCCAGCAGTTCGGGACAGGATAATCAGCCCCAGCATTTT. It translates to CASSSGQDNQPQHF.

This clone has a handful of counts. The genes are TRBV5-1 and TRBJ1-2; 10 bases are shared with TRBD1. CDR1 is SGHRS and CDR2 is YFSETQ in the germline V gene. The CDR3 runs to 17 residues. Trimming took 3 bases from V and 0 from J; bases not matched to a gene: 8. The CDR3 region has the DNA TGCGCCAGCAGCTCCTCCGGGACAGGGGCCACTAACTATGGCTACACCTTC. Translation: CASSSSGTGATNYGYTF.

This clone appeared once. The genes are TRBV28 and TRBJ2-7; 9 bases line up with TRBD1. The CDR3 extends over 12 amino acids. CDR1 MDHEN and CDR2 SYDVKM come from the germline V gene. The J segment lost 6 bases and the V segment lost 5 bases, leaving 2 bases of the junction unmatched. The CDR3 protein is CASSTGGGEQYF. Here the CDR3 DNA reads TGTGCCAGCAGTACAGGGGGCGGCGAGCAGTACTTC. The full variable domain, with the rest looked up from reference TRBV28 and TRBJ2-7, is DVKVTQSSRYLVKRTGEKVFLECVQDMDHENMFWYRQDPGLGLRLIYFSYDVKMKEKGDIPEGYSVSREKKERFSLILESASTNQTSMYLCASSTGGGEQYFGPGTRLTVT.

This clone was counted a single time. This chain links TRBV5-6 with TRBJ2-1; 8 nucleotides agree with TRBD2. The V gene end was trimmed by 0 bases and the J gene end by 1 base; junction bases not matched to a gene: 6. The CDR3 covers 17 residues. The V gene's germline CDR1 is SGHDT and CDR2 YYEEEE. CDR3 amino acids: CASSLGGTSFSYNEQFF. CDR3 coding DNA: TGTGCCAGCAGCTTGGGGGGGACTAGTTTTTCCTACAATGAGCAGTTCTTC.

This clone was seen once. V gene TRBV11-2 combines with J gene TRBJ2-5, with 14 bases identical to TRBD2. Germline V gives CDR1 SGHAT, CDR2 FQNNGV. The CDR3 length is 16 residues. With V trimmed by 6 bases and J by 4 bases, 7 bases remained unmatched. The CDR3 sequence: CASSWGLAGALETQYF. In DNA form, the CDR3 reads TGTGCCAGCAGTTGGGGACTAGCGGGAGCTCTAGAGACCCAGTACTTC. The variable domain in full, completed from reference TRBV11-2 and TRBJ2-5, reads EAGVAQSPRYKIIEKRQSVAFWCNPISGHATLYWYQQILGQGPKLLIQFQNNGVVDDSQLPKDRFSAERLKGVDSTLKIQPAKLEDSAVYLCASSWGLAGALETQYFGPGTRLLVL.

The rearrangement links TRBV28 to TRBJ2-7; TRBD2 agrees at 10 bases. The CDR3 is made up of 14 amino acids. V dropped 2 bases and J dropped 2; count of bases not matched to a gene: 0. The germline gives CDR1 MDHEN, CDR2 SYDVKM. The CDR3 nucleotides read TGTGCCAGCAGTTTACTAGCGGGAGCCTACGAGCAGTACTTC. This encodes CASSLLAGAYEQYF.

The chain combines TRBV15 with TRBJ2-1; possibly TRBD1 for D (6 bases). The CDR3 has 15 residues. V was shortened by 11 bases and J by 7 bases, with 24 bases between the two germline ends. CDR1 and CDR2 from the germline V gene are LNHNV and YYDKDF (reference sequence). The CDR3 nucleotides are TGTGCCGTGCGGTGGGGGCCGGCTTTGGGGAATGAGCAGTTCTTC. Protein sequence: CAVRWGPALGNEQFF. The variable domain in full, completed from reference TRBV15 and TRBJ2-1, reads DAMVIQNPRYQVTQFGKPVTLSCSQTLNHNVMYWYQQKSSQAPKLLFHYYDKDFNNEADTPDNFQSRRPNTSFCFLDIRSPGLGDTAMYLCAVRWGPALGNEQFFGPGTRLTVL.

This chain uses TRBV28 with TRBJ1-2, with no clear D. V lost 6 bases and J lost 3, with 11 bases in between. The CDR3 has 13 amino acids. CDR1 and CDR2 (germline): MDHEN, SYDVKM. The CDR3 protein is CASSHPGDYGYTF. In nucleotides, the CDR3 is TGTGCCAGCAGCCACCCCGGGGACTATGGCTACACCTTC.

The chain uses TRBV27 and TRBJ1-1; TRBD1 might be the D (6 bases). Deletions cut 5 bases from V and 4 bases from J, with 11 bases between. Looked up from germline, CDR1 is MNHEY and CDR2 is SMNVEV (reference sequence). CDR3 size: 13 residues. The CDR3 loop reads CASSAEQGTEAFF. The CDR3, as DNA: TGTGCCAGCAGTGCTGAACAGGGCACTGAAGCTTTCTTT.

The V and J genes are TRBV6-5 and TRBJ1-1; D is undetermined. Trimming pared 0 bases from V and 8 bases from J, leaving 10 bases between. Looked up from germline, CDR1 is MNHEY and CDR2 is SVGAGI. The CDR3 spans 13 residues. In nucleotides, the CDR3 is TGTGCCAGCAGTTACTCCAAGGGAGCAGAAGCTTTCTTT. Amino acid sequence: CASSYSKGAEAFF.

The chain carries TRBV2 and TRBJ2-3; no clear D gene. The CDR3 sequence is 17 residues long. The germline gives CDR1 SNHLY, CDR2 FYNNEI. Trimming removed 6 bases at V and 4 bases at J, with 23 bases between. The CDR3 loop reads CASRPTTQSTGPDTQYF. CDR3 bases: TGTGCCAGCAGGCCCACGACCCAATCCACGGGCCCAGATACGCAGTATTTT. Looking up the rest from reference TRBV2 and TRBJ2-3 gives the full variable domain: EPEVTQTPSHQVTQMGQEVILRCVPISNHLYFYWYRQILGQKVEFLVSFYNNEISEKSEIFDDQFSVERPDGSNFTLKIRSTKLEDSAMYFCASRPTTQSTGPDTQYFGPGTRLTVL.

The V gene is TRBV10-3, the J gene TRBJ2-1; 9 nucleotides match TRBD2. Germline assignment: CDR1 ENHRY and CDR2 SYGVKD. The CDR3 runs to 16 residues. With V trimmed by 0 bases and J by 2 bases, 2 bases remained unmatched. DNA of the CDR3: TGTGCCATCAGTGAGTCGCTAGCGGGACCCTACAATGAGCAGTTCTTC. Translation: CAISESLAGPYNEQFF.

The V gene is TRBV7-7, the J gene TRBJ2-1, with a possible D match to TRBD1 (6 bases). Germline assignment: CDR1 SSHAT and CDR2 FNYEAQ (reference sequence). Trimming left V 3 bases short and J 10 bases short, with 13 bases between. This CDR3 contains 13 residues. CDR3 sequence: CASSFQYRDEQFF. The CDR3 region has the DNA TGTGCCAGCAGCTTCCAATACAGGGACGAGCAGTTCTTC.

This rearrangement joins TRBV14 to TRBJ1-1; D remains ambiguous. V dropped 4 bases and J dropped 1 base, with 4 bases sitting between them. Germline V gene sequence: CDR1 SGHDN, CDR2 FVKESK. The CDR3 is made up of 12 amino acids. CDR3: CASSPENTEAFF. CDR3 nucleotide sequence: TGTGCCAGCAGCCCCGAGAACACTGAAGCTTTCTTT.

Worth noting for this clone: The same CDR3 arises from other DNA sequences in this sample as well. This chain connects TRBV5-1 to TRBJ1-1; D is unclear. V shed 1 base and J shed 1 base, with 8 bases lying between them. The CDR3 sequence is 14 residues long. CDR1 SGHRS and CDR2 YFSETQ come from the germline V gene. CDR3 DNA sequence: TGCGCCAGCAGCTTGCGTGCGGGGAACACTGAAGCTTTCTTT. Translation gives CASSLRAGNTEAFF.

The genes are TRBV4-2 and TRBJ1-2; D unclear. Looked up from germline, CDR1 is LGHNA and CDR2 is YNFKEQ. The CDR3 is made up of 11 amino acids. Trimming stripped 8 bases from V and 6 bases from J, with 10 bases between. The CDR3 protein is CASLGSDGYTF. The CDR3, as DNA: TGTGCCAGCCTGGGGTCGGATGGCTACACCTTC.

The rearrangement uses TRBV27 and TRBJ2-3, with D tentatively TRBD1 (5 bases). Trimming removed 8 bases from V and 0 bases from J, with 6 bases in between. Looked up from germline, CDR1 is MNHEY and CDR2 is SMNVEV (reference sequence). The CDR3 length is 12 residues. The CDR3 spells CASGASTDTQYF. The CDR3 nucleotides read TGTGCCAGCGGGGCTAGCACAGATACGCAGTATTTT.

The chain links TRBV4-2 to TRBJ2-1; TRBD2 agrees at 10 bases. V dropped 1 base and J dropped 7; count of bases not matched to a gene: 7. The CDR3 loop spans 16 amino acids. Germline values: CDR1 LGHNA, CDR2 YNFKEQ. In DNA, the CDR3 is TGTGCCAGCAGCCAAGTGGCTAGCGGGAGCGGAAATGAGCAGTTCTTC. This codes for CASSQVASGSGNEQFF.

CDR3 region: CASSQESWGMTNEKLFF. For the CDR3, the DNA is TGCGCCAGCAGCCAAGAGAGCTGGGGAATGACTAATGAAAAACTGTTTTTT. The V and J genes are TRBV4-1 and TRBJ1-4, with D unresolved. CDR3 length equals 17 residues. Germline V lookup: CDR1 MGHRA, CDR2 YSYEKL. The V end lost 0 bases, the J end lost 2 bases, and 13 bases lay between the germline ends.

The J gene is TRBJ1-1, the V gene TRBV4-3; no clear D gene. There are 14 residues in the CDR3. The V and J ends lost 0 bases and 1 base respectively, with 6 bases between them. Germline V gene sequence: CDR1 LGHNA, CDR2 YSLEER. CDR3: CASSQDPGNTEAFF. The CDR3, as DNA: TGCGCCAGCAGCCAAGATCCAGGGAACACTGAAGCTTTCTTT.

As DNA, the CDR3 is TGTGCCACCAGCAGAGCCGGGACAGTGATATCCTACGAGCAGTACTTC. Translating it yields CATSRAGTVISYEQYF. This chain uses TRBV15 with TRBJ2-7, with TRBD1 matching 7 bases. This CDR3 spans 16 amino acids. The V gene end was trimmed by 1 base and the J gene end by 1 base; junction bases not matched to a gene: 7. Germline CDR1 reads LNHNV; CDR2 reads YYDKDF (reference sequence).

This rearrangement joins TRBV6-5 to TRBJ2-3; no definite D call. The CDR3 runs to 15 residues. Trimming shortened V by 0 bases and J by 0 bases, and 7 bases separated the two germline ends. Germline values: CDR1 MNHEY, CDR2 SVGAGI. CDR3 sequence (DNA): TGTGCCAGCAGTTACTCAACAGCTAGCACAGATACGCAGTATTTT. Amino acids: CASSYSTASTDTQYF.

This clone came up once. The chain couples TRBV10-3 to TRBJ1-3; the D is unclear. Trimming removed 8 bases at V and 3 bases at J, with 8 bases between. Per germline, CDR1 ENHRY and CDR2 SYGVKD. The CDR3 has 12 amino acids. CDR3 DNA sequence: TGTGCCATCGGATACCTTGGAAACACCATATATTTT. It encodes CAIGYLGNTIYF.

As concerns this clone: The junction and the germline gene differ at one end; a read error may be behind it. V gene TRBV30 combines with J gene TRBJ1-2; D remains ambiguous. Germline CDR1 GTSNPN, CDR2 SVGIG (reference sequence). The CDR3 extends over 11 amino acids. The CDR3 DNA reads TGTGCCTGGTTTAGCGCCAATGCGGCCCTATTC. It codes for CAWFSANAALF.

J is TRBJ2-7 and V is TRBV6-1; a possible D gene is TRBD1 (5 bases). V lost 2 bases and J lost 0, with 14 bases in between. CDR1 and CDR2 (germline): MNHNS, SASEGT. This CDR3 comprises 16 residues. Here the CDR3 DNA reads TGTGCCAGCAGTGAAATCCCGGACAAGATCTCCTACGAGCAGTACTTC. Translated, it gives CASSEIPDKISYEQYF.

Here the CDR3 reads CASSSISGIPYEQYF. The CDR3, as DNA: TGTGCCAGCAGCTCCATTAGCGGGATACCCTACGAGCAGTACTTC. The rearrangement links TRBV5-6 to TRBJ2-7, with 8 positions matching TRBD2. The CDR3 extends over 15 amino acids. Per germline, CDR1 SGHDT and CDR2 YYEEEE. V gave up 3 bases and J gave up 2 bases; unmatched junction bases: 7.

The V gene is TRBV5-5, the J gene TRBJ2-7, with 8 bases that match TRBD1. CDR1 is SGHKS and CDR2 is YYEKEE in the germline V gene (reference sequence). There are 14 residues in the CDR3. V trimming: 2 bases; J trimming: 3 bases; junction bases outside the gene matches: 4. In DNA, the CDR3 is TGTGCCAGCAGCTTCGGACAGGGAATCTACGAGCAGTACTTC. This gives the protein CASSFGQGIYEQYF.

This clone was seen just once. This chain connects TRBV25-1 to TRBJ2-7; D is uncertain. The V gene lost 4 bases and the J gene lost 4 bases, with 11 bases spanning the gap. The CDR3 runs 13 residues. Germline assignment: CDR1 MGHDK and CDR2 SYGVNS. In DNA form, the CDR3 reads TGTGCCAGCAGTGGCCCGTTCCGTTACGAGCAGTACTTC. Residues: CASSGPFRYEQYF.